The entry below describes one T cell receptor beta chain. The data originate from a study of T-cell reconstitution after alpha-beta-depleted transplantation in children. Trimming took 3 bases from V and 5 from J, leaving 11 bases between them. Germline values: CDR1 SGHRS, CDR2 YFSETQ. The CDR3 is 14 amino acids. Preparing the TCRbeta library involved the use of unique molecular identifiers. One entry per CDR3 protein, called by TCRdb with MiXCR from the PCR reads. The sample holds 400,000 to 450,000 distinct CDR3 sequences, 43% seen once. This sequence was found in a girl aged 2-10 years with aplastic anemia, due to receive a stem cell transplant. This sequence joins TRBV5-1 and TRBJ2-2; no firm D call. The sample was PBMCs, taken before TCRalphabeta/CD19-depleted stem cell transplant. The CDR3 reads CASSSPLETGELFF. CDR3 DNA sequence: TGCGCCAGCAGCTCCCCTCTAGAAACCGGGGAGCTGTTTTTT.